This T cell receptor (beta chain) came from a study of cytomegalovirus exposure and HLA in healthy donors. Study in general: The early release's HLA-typed donors yielded approximately 85 million unique TCRs. Notes on the study in general: TCR beta V- and J-gene trimming, according to a later analysis, was linked to a missense DCLRE1C variant. Published work reported that the classifier diagnosed cytomegalovirus status with high specificity and sensitivity. Confirmation in vitro established that three CMV-associated chains were specific for CMV antigens.

PCR used 60 Vbeta primers and 13 Jbeta primers. Repertoires were generated with immunoSEQ multiplex PCR, while TCRdb's copy carries only in-frame clones and drops some. The sample lists about 120,000 clones, 60% to 85% occurring once. With respect to this clone: The target antigen is unknown.

Per the germline V gene, CDR1 is LGHNA and CDR2 is YNFKEQ. V lost 1 base to trimming and J lost 2 bases; unmatched junction nucleotides: 7. The CDR3 covers 17 residues. This clonotype was obtained from a female donor in good health and CMV-seronegative. The chain links TRBV4-2 to TRBJ2-3; 9 nucleotides match TRBD2. Input material: PBMCs. The CDR3 DNA is TGTGCCAGCAGCCAAGGGCGGCTAGCGGGGTTCACAGATACGCAGTATTTT. It encodes CASSQGRLAGFTDTQYF.